This paragraph reports one T cell receptor beta chain. V lost 0 bases, J lost 3 bases, and 6 bases stayed unmatched. CDR3 length: 15 amino acids. Germline CDR1 is SGDLS and CDR2 is YYNGEE. This specimen comes from a study of blood T cell repertoires in COVID-19. Study background: Both acute and convalescent COVID-19 samples were obtained from the United States, Italy and Spain. Sample material is recorded as cDNA or gDNA derived from T cells, B-cell-depleted T cells, or PBMCs.

Original analysis: Reference gene primer amplification yielded estimated nucleated cell counts. Sequencing was performed with immunoSEQ multiplex PCR; in TCRdb, only in-frame clones are kept and a portion is missing. Clone size and V and J calls were adopted from that table, with D and trimming inferred from the DNA. This sample has 100,000 to 150,000 clones, with around four fifths found just once. The material sequenced was peripheral blood. The clonotype was recovered from a human donor in a cohort sampled during active COVID-19. The chain couples TRBV9 to TRBJ2-7; the match to TRBD2 covers 7 bases. The CDR3 coding sequence is TGTGCCAGCAGCGTAGGAGCGGGGAGCCTCTACGAGCAGTACTTC. This translates into CASSVGAGSLYEQYF.